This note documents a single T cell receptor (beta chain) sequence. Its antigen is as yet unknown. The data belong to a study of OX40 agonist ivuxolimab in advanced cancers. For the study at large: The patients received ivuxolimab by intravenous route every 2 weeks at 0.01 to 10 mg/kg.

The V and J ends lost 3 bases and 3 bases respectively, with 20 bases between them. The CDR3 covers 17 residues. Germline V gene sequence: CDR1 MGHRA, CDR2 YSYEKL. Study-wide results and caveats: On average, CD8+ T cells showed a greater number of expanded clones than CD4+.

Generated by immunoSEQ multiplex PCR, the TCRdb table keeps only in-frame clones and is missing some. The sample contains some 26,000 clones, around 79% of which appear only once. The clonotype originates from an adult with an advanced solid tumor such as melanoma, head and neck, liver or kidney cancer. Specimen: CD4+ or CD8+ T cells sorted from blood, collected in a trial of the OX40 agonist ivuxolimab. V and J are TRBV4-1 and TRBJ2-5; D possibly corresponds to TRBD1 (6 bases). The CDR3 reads CASSHIFKGQRKETQYF. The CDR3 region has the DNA TGCGCCAGCAGCCACATCTTCAAAGGACAGAGGAAAGAGACCCAGTACTTC.